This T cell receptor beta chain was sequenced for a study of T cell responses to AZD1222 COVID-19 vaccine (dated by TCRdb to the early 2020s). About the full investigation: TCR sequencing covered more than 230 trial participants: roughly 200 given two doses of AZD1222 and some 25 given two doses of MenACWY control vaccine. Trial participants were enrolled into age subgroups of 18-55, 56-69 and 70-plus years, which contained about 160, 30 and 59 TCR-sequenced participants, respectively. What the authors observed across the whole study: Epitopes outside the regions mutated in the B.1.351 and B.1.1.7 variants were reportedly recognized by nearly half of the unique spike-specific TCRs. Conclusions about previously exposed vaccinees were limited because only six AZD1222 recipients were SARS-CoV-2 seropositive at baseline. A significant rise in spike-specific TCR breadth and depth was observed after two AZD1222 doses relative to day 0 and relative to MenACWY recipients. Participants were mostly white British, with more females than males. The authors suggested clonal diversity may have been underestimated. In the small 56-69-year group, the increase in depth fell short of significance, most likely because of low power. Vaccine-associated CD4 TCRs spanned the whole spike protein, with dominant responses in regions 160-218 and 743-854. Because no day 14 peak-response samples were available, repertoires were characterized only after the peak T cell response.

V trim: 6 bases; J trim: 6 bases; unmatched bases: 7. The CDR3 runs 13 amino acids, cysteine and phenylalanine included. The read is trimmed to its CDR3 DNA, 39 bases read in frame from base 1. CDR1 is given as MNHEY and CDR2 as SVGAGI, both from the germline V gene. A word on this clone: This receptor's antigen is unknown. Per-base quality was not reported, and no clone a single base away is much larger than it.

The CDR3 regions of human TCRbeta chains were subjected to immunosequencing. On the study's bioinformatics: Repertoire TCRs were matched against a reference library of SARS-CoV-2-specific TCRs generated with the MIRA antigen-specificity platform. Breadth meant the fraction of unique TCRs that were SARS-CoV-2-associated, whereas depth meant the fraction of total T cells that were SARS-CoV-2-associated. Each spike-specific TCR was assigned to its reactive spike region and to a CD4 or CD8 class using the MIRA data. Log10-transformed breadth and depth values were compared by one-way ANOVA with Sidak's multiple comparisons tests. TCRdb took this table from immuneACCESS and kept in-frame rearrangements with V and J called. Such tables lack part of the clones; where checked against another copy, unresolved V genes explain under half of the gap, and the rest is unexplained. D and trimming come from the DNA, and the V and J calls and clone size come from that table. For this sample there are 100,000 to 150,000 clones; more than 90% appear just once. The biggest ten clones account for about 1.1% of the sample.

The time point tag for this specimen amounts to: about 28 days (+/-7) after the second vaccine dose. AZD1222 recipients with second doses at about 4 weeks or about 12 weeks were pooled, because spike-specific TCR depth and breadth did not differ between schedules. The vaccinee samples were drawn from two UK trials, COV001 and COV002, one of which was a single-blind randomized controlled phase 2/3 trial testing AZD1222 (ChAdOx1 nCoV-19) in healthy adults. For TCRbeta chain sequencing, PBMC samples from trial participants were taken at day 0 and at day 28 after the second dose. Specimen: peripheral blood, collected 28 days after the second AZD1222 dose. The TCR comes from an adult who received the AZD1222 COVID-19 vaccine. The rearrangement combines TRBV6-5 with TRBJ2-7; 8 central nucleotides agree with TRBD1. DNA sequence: TGTGCCAGCAGACCAGGGGGCTGGGGCGAGCAGTACTTC. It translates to CASRPGGWGEQYF.